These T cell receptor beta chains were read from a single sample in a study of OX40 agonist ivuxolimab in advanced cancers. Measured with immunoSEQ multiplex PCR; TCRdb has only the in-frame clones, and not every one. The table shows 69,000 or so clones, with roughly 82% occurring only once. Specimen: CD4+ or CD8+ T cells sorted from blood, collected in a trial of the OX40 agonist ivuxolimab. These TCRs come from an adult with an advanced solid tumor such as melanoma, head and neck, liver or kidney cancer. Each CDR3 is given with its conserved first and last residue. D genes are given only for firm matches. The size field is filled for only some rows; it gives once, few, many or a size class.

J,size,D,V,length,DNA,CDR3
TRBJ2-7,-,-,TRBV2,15,TGTGCCAGCAGTACCGAAAGGAGTGCTGCGTACGAGCAGTACTTC,CASSTERSAAYEQYF
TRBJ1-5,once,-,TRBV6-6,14,TGTGCCAGCAGGAAAGGGGATAGCAATCAGCCCCAGCATTTT,CASRKGDSNQPQHF
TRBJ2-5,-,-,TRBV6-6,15,TGTGCCAGCAGTCCCTCAAATGGCAGGGAGGAGACCCAGTACTTC,CASSPSNGREETQYF
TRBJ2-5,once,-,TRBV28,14,TGTGCCAGCAACGAACGGGACGGTCAAGAGACCCAGTACTTC,CASNERDGQETQYF
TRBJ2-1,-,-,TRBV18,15,TGTGCCAGCTCACCAGGGGCTAGCCGTAACAATGAGCAGTTCTTC,CASSPGASRNNEQFF
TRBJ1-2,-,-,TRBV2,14,TGTGCCAGCAGTGAACAGGGGACCCTCTATGGCTACACCTTC,CASSEQGTLYGYTF
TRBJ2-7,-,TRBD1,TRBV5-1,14,TGCGCCAGCAGCGGAACCGGGACAGGGGACGAGCAGTACTTC,CASSGTGTGDEQYF
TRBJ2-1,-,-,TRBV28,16,TGTGCCAGCAGTGCGTCTAGCGCGCACCTTTACAATGAGCAGTTCTTC,CASSASSAHLYNEQFF
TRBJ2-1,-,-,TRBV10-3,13,TGTGCCATCAGTGAGTCGGGAGCGGGCCCCCCGTTCTTC,CAISESGAGPPFF
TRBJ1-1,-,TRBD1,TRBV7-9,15,TGTGCCAGCAGCCACAGGGGGACGGAGAACACTGAAGCTTTCTTT,CASSHRGTENTEAFF
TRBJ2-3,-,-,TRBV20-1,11,TGCAGTGCAGTACCTGCAGATACGCAGTATTTT,CSAVPADTQYF
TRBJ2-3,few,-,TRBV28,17,TGTGCCAGCAGTTTTCCCACCGGACATTCCTGGGCAGATACGCAGTATTTT,CASSFPTGHSWADTQYF
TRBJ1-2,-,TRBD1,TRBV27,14,TGTGCCAGCAGGATGCAGGGGGCGCGGTACGGCTACACCTTC,CASRMQGARYGYTF
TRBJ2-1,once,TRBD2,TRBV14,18,TGTGCCAGCAGCCCCCTTAGCGGGAGTTTATCTGCCTACAATGAGCAGTTCTTC,CASSPLSGSLSAYNEQFF
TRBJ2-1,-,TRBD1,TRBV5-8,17,TGTGCCAGCAGCCGATGGATTAACCGGGACAGCAACAATGAGCAGTTCTTC,CASSRWINRDSNNEQFF
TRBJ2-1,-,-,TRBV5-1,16,TGCGCCAGCAGCAAAGACACACCCGGCTCCTACAATGAGCAGTTCTTC,CASSKDTPGSYNEQFF
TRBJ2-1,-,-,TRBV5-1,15,TGCGCCAGCAGCTTGGGGGTAGGGTTGACCAATGAGCAGTTCTTC,CASSLGVGLTNEQFF
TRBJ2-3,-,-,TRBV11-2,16,TGTGCCAGCAGCTTCAGGACTGGGCAGGGCACAGATACGCAGTATTTT,CASSFRTGQGTDTQYF
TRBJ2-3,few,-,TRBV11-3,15,TGTGCCAGCAGCTTAGGAGGGCGAGGCACAGATACGCAGTATTTT,CASSLGGRGTDTQYF